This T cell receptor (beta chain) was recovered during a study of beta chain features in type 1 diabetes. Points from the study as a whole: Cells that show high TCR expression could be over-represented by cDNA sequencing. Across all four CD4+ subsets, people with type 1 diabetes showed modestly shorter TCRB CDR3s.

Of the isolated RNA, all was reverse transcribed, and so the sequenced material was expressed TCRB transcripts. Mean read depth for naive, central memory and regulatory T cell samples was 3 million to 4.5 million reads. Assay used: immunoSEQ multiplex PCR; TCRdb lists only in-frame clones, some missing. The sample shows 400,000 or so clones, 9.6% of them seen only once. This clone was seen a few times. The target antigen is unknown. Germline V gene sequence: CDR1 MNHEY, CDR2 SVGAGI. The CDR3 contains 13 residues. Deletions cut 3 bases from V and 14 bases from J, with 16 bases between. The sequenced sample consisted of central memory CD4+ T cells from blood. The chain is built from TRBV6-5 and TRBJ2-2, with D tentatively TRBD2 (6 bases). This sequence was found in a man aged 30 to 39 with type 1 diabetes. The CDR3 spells CASSYSGTPALFF. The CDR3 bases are TGTGCCAGCAGTTATTCAGGGACTCCCGCACTGTTTTTT.